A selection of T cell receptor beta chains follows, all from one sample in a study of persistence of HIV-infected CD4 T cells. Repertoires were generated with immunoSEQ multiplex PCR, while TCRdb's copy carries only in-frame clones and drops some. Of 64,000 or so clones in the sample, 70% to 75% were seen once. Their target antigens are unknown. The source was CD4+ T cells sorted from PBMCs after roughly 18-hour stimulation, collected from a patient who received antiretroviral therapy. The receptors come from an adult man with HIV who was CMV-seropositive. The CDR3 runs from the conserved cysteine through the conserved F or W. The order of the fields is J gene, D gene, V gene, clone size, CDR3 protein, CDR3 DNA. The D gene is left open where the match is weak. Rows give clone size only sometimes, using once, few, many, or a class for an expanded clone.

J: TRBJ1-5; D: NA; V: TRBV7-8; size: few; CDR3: CASSLAQEQPQHF; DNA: TGTGCCAGCAGCTTAGCGCAAGAACAGCCCCAGCATTTT
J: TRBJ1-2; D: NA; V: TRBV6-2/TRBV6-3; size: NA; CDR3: CASSYSGGTYGYTF; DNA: TGTGCCAGCAGTTACTCGGGAGGGACCTATGGCTACACCTTC
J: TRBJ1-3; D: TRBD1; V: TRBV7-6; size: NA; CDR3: CASSPALAGQDGNTIYF; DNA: TGTGCCAGCAGCCCCGCTCTCGCGGGACAGGACGGAAACACCATATATTTT
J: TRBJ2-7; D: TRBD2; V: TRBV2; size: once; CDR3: CASSETGLDLGEQYF; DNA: TGTGCCAGCAGTGAAACGGGACTAGACTTGGGCGAGCAGTACTTC
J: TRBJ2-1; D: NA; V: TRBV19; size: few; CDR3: CASSTLDRRDEQFF; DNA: TGTGCCAGTAGTACCCTGGACAGACGAGATGAGCAGTTCTTC
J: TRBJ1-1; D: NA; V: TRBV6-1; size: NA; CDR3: CASSETRNTEAFF; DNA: TGTGCCAGCAGTGAAACGAGGAACACTGAAGCTTTCTTT
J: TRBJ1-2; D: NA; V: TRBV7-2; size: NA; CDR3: CASRLPGGYGYTF; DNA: TGTGCCAGCAGGCTACCGGGAGGCTATGGCTACACCTTC
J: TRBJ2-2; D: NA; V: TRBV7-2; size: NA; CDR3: CASSSQGGANTGELFF; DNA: TGTGCCAGCAGCTCCCAAGGGGGGGCGAACACCGGGGAGCTGTTTTTT
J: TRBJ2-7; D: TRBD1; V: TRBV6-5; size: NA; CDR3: CASILYRGSYEQYF; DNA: TGTGCCAGCATCCTCTACAGGGGATCCTACGAGCAGTACTTC
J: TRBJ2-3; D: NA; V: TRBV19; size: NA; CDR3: CASSKDIGTSTSTDTQYF; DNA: TGTGCCAGTAGTAAAGACATCGGGACAAGCACTAGCACAGATACGCAGTATTTT
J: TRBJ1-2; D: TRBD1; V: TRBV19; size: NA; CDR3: CATREDRGSYGYTF; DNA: TGTGCCACCAGGGAGGACAGGGGCTCTTATGGCTACACCTTC
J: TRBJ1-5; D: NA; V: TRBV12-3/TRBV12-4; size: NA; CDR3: CASTYSLNQPQHF; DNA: TGTGCCAGCACGTATTCGTTGAATCAGCCCCAGCATTTT
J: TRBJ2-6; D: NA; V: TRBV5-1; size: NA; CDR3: CASIGSGANVLTF; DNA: TGCGCCAGCATTGGATCTGGGGCCAACGTCCTGACTTTC
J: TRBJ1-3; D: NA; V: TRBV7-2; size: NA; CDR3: CASSLSKVLSGNTIYF; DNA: TGTGCCAGCAGCTTATCGAAGGTCCTCTCTGGAAACACCATATATTTT
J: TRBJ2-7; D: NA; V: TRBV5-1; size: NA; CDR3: CASSLGQGGYEQYF; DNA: TGCGCCAGCAGCTTGGGGCAGGGAGGCTACGAGCAGTACTTC
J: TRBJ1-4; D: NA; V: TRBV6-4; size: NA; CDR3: CASSLLQGEKLFF; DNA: TGTGCCAGCAGTTTACTACAGGGAGAAAAACTGTTTTTT
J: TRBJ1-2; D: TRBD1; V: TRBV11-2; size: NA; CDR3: CASSGSGGGYGYTF; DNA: TGTGCCAGCAGCGGATCAGGGGGCGGGTATGGCTACACCTTC
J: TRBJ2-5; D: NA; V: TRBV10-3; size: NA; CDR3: CAISVAAETQYF; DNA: TGTGCCATCAGTGTCGCCGCCGAGACCCAGTACTTC
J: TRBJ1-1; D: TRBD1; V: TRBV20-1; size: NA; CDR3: CSASPGQGAGGTEAFF; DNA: TGCAGTGCTAGTCCGGGACAGGGGGCGGGAGGTACTGAAGCTTTCTTT
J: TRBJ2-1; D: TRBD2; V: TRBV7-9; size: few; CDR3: CASTPAGLANHEQFF; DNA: TGTGCCAGCACCCCGGCGGGACTAGCGAATCATGAGCAGTTCTTC
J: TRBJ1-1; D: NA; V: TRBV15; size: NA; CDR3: CATSRDMGGSMAFF; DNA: TGTGCCACCAGCAGAGATATGGGGGGCTCCATGGCTTTCTTT
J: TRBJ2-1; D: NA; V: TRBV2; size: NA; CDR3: CASSLLDSPYNEQFF; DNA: TGTGCCAGCAGCCTCCTGGACAGTCCCTACAATGAGCAGTTCTTC
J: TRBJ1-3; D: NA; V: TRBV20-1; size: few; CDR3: CSARAGNTIYF; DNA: TGCAGTGCTAGGGCCGGAAACACCATATATTTT
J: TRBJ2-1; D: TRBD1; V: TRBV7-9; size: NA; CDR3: CASSSLGQGGTGEQFF; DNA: TGTGCCAGCAGCTCACTCGGACAGGGTGGGACAGGAGAGCAGTTCTTC
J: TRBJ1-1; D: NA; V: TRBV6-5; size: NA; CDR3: CASSYRVNTEAFF; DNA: TGTGCCAGCAGTTATAGGGTAAACACTGAAGCTTTCTTT
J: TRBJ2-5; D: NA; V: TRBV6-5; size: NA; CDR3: CASARSFPRGTQYF; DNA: TGTGCCAGCGCCCGATCCTTCCCTAGGGGGACCCAGTACTTC
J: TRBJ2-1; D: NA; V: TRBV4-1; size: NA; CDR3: CASKQDTSYNEQFF; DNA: TGCGCCAGCAAGCAGGACACCTCCTACAATGAGCAGTTCTTC
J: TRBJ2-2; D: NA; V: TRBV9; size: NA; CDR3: CASSPPASPKAGELFF; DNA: TGTGCCAGCAGCCCTCCCGCGAGTCCAAAGGCCGGGGAGCTGTTTTTT
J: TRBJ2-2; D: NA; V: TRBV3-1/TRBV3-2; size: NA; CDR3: CASSPLRRSTGELFF; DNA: TGTGCCAGCAGCCCCCTCCGGAGATCGACCGGGGAGCTGTTTTTT
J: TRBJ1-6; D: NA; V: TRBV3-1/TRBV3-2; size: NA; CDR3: CASSQRSSPLHF; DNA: TGTGCCAGCAGCCAAAGAAGTTCACCCCTCCACTTT
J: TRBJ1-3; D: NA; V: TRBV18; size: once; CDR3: CASSPRRGAGNTIYF; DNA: TGTGCCAGCTCACCCCGTAGAGGCGCTGGAAACACCATATATTTT
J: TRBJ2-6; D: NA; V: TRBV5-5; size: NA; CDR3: CASLSESGANVLTF; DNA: TGTGCCAGCCTCTCAGAGTCTGGGGCCAACGTCCTGACTTTC
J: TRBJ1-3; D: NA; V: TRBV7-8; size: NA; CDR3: CASSPTEVVLSGNTIYF; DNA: TGTGCCAGCAGCCCTACGGAGGTCGTCCTATCTGGAAACACCATATATTTT
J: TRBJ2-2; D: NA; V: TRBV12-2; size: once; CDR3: CASRLAGMGTGELFF; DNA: TGTGCAAGTCGCTTAGCGGGGATGGGCACCGGGGAGCTGTTTTTT
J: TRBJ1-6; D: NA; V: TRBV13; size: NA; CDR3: CASSAPGPLGDSPLHF; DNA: TGTGCCAGCAGCGCCCCGGGACCCCTTGGGGATTCACCCCTCCACTTT
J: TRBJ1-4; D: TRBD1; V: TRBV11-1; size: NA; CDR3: CASSERTGGEKEKLFF; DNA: TGTGCCAGCAGCGAGAGGACAGGGGGCGAGAAGGAAAAACTGTTTTTT
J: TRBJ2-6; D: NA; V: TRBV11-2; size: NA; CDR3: CASSLTGTTLSGANVLTF; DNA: TGTGCCAGCAGCTTAACCGGGACAACCCTCTCTGGGGCCAACGTCCTGACTTTC
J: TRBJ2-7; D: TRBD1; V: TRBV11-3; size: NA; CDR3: CASSSGQGLGEQYF; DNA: TGTGCCAGCAGCTCGGGACAGGGATTGGGCGAGCAGTACTTC
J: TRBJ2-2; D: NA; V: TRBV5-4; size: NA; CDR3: CASSAHGSTPGELFF; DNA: TGTGCCAGCAGCGCCCATGGGTCGACGCCCGGGGAGCTGTTTTTT
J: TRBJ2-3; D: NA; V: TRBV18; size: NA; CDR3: CASSPQSSTDTQYF; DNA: TGTGCCAGCTCACCACAGAGTAGCACAGATACGCAGTATTTT
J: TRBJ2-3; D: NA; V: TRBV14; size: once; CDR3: CASSQDGAGARNTQYF; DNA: TGTGCCAGCAGCCAAGATGGGGCGGGGGCCCGCAATACGCAGTATTTT
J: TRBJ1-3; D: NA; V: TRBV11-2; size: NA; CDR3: CASSRGTGNTIYF; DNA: TGTGCCAGCAGCCGGGGGACTGGAAACACCATATATTTT
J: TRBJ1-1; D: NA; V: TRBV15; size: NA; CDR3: CATSRGGVSTEAFF; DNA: TGTGCCACCAGCAGAGGGGGGGTTTCCACTGAAGCTTTCTTT
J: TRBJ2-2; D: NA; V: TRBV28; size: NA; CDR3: CASSSMTGELFF; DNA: TGTGCCAGCAGTTCCATGACCGGGGAGCTGTTTTTT
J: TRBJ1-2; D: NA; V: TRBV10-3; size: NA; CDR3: CAISVGGAGWRGYTF; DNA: TGTGCCATCAGTGTTGGGGGGGCAGGTTGGCGTGGCTACACCTTC
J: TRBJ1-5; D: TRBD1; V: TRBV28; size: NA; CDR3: CASSQTLPGTAPNQPQHF; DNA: TGTGCCAGCAGTCAGACCCTTCCCGGGACAGCCCCCAATCAGCCCCAGCATTTT
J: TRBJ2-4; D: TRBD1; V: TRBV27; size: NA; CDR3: CASSSQGQKNIQYF; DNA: TGTGCCAGCAGTTCACAGGGGCAGAAAAACATTCAGTACTTC
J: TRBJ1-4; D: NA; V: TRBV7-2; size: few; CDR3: CASSFLSPSEKLFF; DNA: TGTGCCAGCAGCTTCCTCAGCCCGAGCGAAAAACTGTTTTTT
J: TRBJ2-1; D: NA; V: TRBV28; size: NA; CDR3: CASSLVKDGGNEQFF; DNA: TGTGCCAGCAGTTTGGTAAAAGATGGGGGGAATGAGCAGTTCTTC
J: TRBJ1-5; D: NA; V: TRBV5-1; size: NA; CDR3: CASSLAGGSNQPQHF; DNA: TGCGCCAGCAGCTTGGCCGGAGGTAGCAATCAGCCCCAGCATTTT
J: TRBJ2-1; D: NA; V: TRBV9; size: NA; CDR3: CASSVRGEQFF; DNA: TGTGCCAGCAGCGTGAGGGGTGAGCAGTTCTTC
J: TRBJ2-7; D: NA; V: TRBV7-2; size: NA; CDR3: CASSLAIGGASYEQYF; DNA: TGTGCCAGCAGCTTAGCTATAGGGGGGGCCTCCTACGAGCAGTACTTC